These T cell receptor beta chains were read from a single sample in a study of cytomegalovirus exposure and HLA in healthy donors. Clones were sequenced by immunoSEQ multiplex PCR, and TCRdb holds only the in-frame ones, with some missing. The table shows fewer than 45,000 clones, with about three quarters occurring only once. The sample taken for sequencing was PBMCs. These TCRs come from a woman aged 25-40 years in good health and CMV-seronegative. CDR3s include the opening cysteine and the closing phenylalanine or tryptophan. The D gene is left open where the match is weak. The size of a clone is reported for some rows only, either as once, few or many, or as a class for expanded clones.

>few|TRBV6-1|TRBJ2-7|NA
CASSAQTDEQYF
TGTGCCAGCAGTGCACAGACGGACGAGCAGTACTTC
>NA|TRBV6-4|TRBJ2-6|TRBD1
CASSGGQAISGANVLTF
TGTGCCAGCAGTGGTGGACAGGCCATCTCTGGGGCCAACGTCCTGACTTTC
>NA|TRBV10-3|TRBJ1-1|NA
CAISELGRDTEAFF
TGTGCCATCAGTGAGTTAGGGCGGGACACTGAAGCTTTCTTT
>NA|TRBV7-9|TRBJ1-2|NA
CASSLQYTGNYGYTF
TGTGCCAGCAGCTTACAATACACAGGGAACTATGGCTACACCTTC
>NA|TRBV2|TRBJ2-1|TRBD2
CASTGGTSSNEQFF
TGTGCCAGCACCGGAGGGACTAGTAGCAATGAGCAGTTCTTC
>NA|TRBV6-5|TRBJ2-7|TRBD2
CASSYSREPSEQYF
TGTGCCAGCAGTTACTCGCGGGAGCCGAGCGAGCAGTACTTC
>few|TRBV11-2|TRBJ2-7|TRBD2
CASSLTGTTNYEQYF
TGTGCCAGCAGCTTGACCGGGACTACGAACTACGAGCAGTACTTC
>NA|TRBV13|TRBJ2-3|TRBD2
CASSVGGLADTDTQYF
TGTGCCAGCAGCGTCGGAGGACTAGCGGACACAGATACGCAGTATTTT
>NA|TRBV6-5|TRBJ1-2|TRBD1
CASSASRDRFYGYTF
TGTGCCAGCAGTGCCTCCCGGGACAGGTTCTATGGCTACACCTTC
>NA|TRBV15|TRBJ1-6|NA
CATSGSSYNSPLHF
TGTGCCACCTCAGGTAGCTCCTATAATTCACCCCTCCACTTT
>NA|TRBV5-6|TRBJ2-2|TRBD1
CASTLSGQGRTGELFF
TGTGCCAGCACCCTTTCGGGACAGGGTCGCACCGGGGAGCTGTTTTTT
>NA|TRBV6-1|TRBJ1-5|TRBD1
CASSESRGQPTQPQHF
TGTGCCAGCAGTGAATCCAGGGGACAGCCGACTCAGCCCCAGCATTTT
>few|TRBV14|TRBJ2-1|NA
CASSQDWAVRFF
TGTGCCAGCAGCCAAGACTGGGCAGTACGGTTCTTC
>NA|TRBV15|TRBJ1-6|NA
CATSRGQNNSPLHF
TGTGCCACCAGCAGAGGTCAGAATAATTCACCCCTCCACTTT
>NA|TRBV30|TRBJ2-7|NA
CAWGGFPLTYEQYF
TGTGCCTGGGGGGGGTTTCCGCTAACTTACGAGCAGTACTTC
>NA|TRBV6-5|TRBJ2-5|NA
CASSLGAGLDQETQYF
TGTGCCAGCAGTTTGGGGGCGGGTCTCGACCAAGAGACCCAGTACTTC
>few|TRBV5-6|TRBJ2-7|NA
CASSLIQVYEQYF
TGTGCCAGCAGCTTGATTCAGGTCTACGAGCAGTACTTC
>once|TRBV7-7|TRBJ2-1|TRBD2
CASSFPTGTSSDEQFF
TGTGCCAGCAGCTTCCCAACCGGGACTAGCTCGGATGAGCAGTTCTTC
>NA|TRBV10-3|TRBJ1-4|TRBD1
CAIKGQGNEKLFF
TGTGCCATCAAGGGACAGGGTAATGAAAAACTGTTTTTT
>NA|TRBV11-2|TRBJ1-1|NA
CASSPDYNTEAFF
TGTGCCAGCAGCCCCGACTACAACACTGAAGCTTTCTTT
>NA|TRBV29-1|TRBJ1-1|TRBD1
CSVEGWGTGAGGTEAFF
TGCAGCGTTGAGGGGTGGGGAACAGGGGCGGGGGGCACTGAAGCTTTCTTT
>few|TRBV7-7|TRBJ2-1|TRBD2
CASSFKSGLAGYNEQFF
TGTGCCAGCAGCTTCAAATCGGGACTAGCGGGGTACAATGAGCAGTTCTTC
>NA|TRBV7-3|TRBJ2-3|NA
CASSPGGNTDTQYF
TGTGCCAGCAGCCCTGGAGGCAACACAGATACGCAGTATTTT
>few|TRBV4-1|TRBJ1-1|TRBD1
CASSQDTGDSLNTEAFF
TGCGCCAGCAGCCAAGATACGGGGGACAGCTTGAACACTGAAGCTTTCTTT
>NA|TRBV6-1|TRBJ2-3|TRBD2
CASIPSGRTDTQYF
TGTGCCAGCATTCCCAGCGGGAGAACAGATACGCAGTATTTT
>NA|TRBV29-1|TRBJ1-1|NA
CSVSAGMNTEAFF
TGCAGCGTTTCGGCAGGGATGAACACTGAAGCTTTCTTT
>NA|TRBV7-6|TRBJ2-1|NA
CASSHNSYNEQFF
TGTGCCAGCAGTCACAACTCCTACAATGAGCAGTTCTTC
>NA|TRBV18|TRBJ1-3|NA
CASSPTTGSGNTIYF
TGTGCCAGCTCACCGACAACAGGGTCGGGAAACACCATATATTTT
>NA|TRBV6-1|TRBJ2-5|NA
CATKLERRQETQYF
TGTGCCACCAAGCTCGAGCGGAGGCAAGAGACCCAGTACTTC
>NA|TRBV6-6|TRBJ2-1|NA
CASKEMESNEQFF
TGTGCCAGCAAAGAAATGGAGAGCAATGAGCAGTTCTTC
>NA|TRBV7-9|TRBJ1-1|TRBD1
CASSRGQGVAFF
TGTGCCAGCAGCCGGGGGCAGGGGGTTGCTTTCTTT
>NA|TRBV7-9|TRBJ1-5|TRBD1
CASSTQGINQPQHF
TGTGCCAGCAGCACACAGGGGATTAATCAGCCCCAGCATTTT
>NA|TRBV7-6|TRBJ2-5|TRBD2
CACTSSGSGETQYF
TGTGCCTGCACCTCTAGCGGGAGCGGAGAGACCCAGTACTTC
>NA|TRBV6-5|TRBJ1-1|NA
CASSRRGDTEAFF
TGTGCCAGCAGTAGGAGGGGTGACACTGAAGCTTTCTTT
>NA|TRBV11-2|TRBJ2-3|TRBD1
CASSVDRGTDTQYF
TGTGCCAGCAGCGTCGACAGGGGCACAGATACGCAGTATTTT
>NA|TRBV28|TRBJ1-5|NA
CASSLSGMGQPQHF
TGTGCCAGCAGTTTATCGGGGATGGGTCAGCCCCAGCATTTT
>few|TRBV27|TRBJ1-5|NA
CASSLIGQPQHF
TGTGCCAGCAGTTTAATCGGTCAGCCCCAGCATTTT
>NA|TRBV5-1|TRBJ1-1|NA
CASRVMGSGGTEAFF
TGCGCCAGCAGGGTGATGGGCAGTGGGGGGACTGAAGCTTTCTTT
>NA|TRBV5-1|TRBJ2-5|TRBD1
CASSLRTGLETQYF
TGCGCCAGCAGCTTGAGGACAGGGTTAGAGACCCAGTACTTC
>NA|TRBV10-3|TRBJ2-7|TRBD1
CAISESRGDRSYEQYF
TGTGCCATCAGTGAGTCTAGGGGGGACAGGTCCTACGAGCAGTACTTC
>NA|TRBV7-8|TRBJ1-5|NA
CASSLGASNQPQHF
TGTGCCAGCAGCTTAGGGGCCTCTAATCAGCCCCAGCATTTT
>NA|TRBV6-1|TRBJ1-2|NA
CASIYRVGLGYTF
TGTGCCAGCATCTACAGGGTCGGTTTGGGCTACACCTTC
>NA|TRBV6-1|TRBJ1-1|NA
CASILSGNTEAFF
TGTGCCAGCATCCTTTCGGGGAACACTGAAGCTTTCTTT
>NA|TRBV5-1|TRBJ2-5|NA
CASSITTGPQETQYF
TGCGCCAGCAGCATTACGACAGGACCCCAAGAGACCCAGTACTTC
>NA|TRBV6-1|TRBJ1-5|TRBD1
CASSQGQTSNQPQHF
TGTGCCAGCAGCCAGGGACAGACTAGCAATCAGCCCCAGCATTTT
>NA|TRBV7-6|TRBJ2-2|TRBD2
CAGLAGPNTGELFF
TGTGCCGGACTAGCGGGCCCGAACACCGGGGAGCTGTTTTTT